Listed here is a single T cell receptor (beta chain). Its antigen is not identified. This sample was included in a study of T cell repertoires in cytomegalovirus infection. Background on the study: CMV epitopes that were recently identified and HLA-C-restricted were used alongside well-studied HLA-B-restricted ones. The public TCR beta signatures pointed to both CMV infection and matching HLA type. General observations from the study: Cumulative public TCR beta family frequency identified carriers of CMV plus the relevant HLA. HLA-C-restricted CMV clonotypes gave the most frequent clonotype in two of eight donors.

One entry per CDR3 protein, called by TCRdb with MiXCR from the reads. The repertoire has 750,000 to 950,000 distinct CDR3 sequences, approximately 32% of them found once; the top ten carry around 14%. Trimming pared 0 bases from V and 3 bases from J, leaving 15 bases between. The CDR3 extends over 16 amino acids. Germline CDR1 reads SGHNT; CDR2 reads YYREEE (reference sequence). The chain uses TRBV5-4 and TRBJ1-1, with D maybe TRBD1 (5 bases). This material consisted of cultured CD8+ T cells from PBMCs, taken from culture after CMV antigen stimulation. The TCR sequence derives from a human donor in good health (CMV status not recorded). Some clones in this sample may be carry-over from other donors' samples. CDR3 nucleotide sequence: TGTGCCAGCAGCTTGGGTCAGTGGCAGGGCTACACTGAAGCTTTCTTT. Translated, it gives CASSLGQWQGYTEAFF.